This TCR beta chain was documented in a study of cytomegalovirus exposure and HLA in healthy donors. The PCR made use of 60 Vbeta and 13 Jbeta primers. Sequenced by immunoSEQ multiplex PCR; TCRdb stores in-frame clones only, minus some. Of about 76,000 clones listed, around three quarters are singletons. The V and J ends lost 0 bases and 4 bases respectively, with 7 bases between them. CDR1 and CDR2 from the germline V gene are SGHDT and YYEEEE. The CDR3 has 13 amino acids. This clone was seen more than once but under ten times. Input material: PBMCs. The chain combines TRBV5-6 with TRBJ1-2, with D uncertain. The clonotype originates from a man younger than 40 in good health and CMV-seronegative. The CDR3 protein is CASSLDRVYGYTF. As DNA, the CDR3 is TGTGCCAGCAGCTTGGACAGAGTCTATGGCTACACCTTC.